One sample yielded the 20 T cell receptor beta chains listed below, sequenced in a study of Graves' ophthalmopathy and Graves' hyperthyroidism. Beta-chain TCR CDR3 regions were amplified from RNA transcripts. HTBI primers primed a first-round RT-PCR, and a second-round multiplex PCR followed. TCRdb reanalysed the multiplex PCR reads using MiXCR and keeps one entry per CDR3 protein. This table holds approximately 1.2 million distinct CDR3 sequences, about 36% found once. What was sequenced was peripheral blood or thyroid tissue (not recorded which). Receptors originate from an adult man with Graves' hyperthyroidism.

This clonotype was picked up many times. The chain recombines TRBV7-6 with TRBJ2-7; D is possibly TRBD1 or TRBD2 (5 bases each). The germline CDR1 and CDR2 sequences are SGHVS and FNYEAQ. With 2 bases removed from V and 2 bases from J, the gap between germline ends came to 16 bases. The CDR3 extends over 16 amino acids. The CDR3 sequence: CASSLTDNRGTYEQYF. The CDR3, as DNA: TGTGCCAGCAGCTTAACGGACAATCGGGGAACCTACGAGCAGTACTTC.

This clonotype was counted ten times or more. A read error may produce the germline difference seen at one junction end. The V call is TRBV24-1, the J call TRBJ2-7; D is unresolved. The CDR3 is 13 residues long. Looked up from germline, CDR1 is KGHDR and CDR2 is SFDVKD. In DNA form, the CDR3 reads TGTGCCACCGGTGATCCAGTGACGGCCGAGCAGTACTTC. This gives the protein CATGDPVTAEQYF.

This clonotype was counted many times. V and J are TRBV9 and TRBJ1-1; 8 bases are shared with TRBD1. The CDR3 is 13 residues long. Germline CDR1 SGDLS, CDR2 YYNGEE. After removal of 4 bases from V and 4 bases from J, the junction contained 3 bases not matched to a gene. Written as DNA, the CDR3 is TGTGCCAGCAGCACAGGGGGAAGCACTGAAGCTTTCTTT. Its protein product is CASSTGGSTEAFF.

This clonotype has at least ten counts. The chain links TRBV7-2 to TRBJ1-1; tentative D call: TRBD1 (5 bases). CDR3 length: 15 residues. V gave up 3 bases and J gave up 4 bases, with 15 bases separating them. Per the germline V gene, CDR1 is SGHTA and CDR2 is FQGNSA. The CDR3 DNA reads TGTGCCAGCAGCTTGGGGGGGGTCAGGATCACTGAAGCTTTCTTT. Translated: CASSLGGVRITEAFF.

The sample holds many counts of this clonotype. The CDR3 nucleotides read TGTGCCAGCCCCCGCCGGGTCGGGGAGCTGTTTTTT. Translated, it gives CASPRRVGELFF. The rearrangement links TRBV7-9 to TRBJ2-2; no clear D. Trimming pared 8 bases from V and 7 bases from J, leaving 11 bases between. The CDR3 has 12 amino acids. Germline lookup yields CDR1 SEHNR and CDR2 FQNEAQ (reference sequence). The whole variable domain, remainder taken from reference TRBV7-9 and TRBJ2-2, is DTGVSQNPRHKITKRGQNVTFRCDPISEHNRLYWYRQTLGQGPEFLTYFQNEAQLEKSRLLSDRFSAERPKGSFSTLEIQRTEQGDSAMYLCASPRRVGELFFGEGSRLTVL.

This clonotype occurred once. The chain carries TRBV19 and TRBJ1-5; D is possibly TRBD1 (5 bases). The CDR3 consists of 14 residues. Trimming shortened V by 9 bases and J by 5 bases, and 17 bases separated the two germline ends. In germline, CDR1 is LNHDA, CDR2 SQIVND (reference sequence). CDR3 residues: CASRPSGSYQPQHF. The CDR3 coding sequence is TGTGCCAGCAGGCCGTCAGGGTCCTATCAGCCCCAGCATTTT.

Comment on this clonotype: This may be a read error, as it is one base from a much larger clone. The chain carries TRBV7-9 and TRBJ2-7; 8 bases are a match to TRBD1. The CDR3 extends over 16 amino acids. The V gene's germline CDR1 is SEHNR and CDR2 FQNEAQ (reference sequence). DNA for the CDR3: TGTGCCGGCAGCTTAAACGGAGGCTCGGACAGGGATGAGCAGTACTTC. It yields the protein CAGSLNGGSDRDEQYF.

This clonotype has only a few counts. The V gene is TRBV10-2, the J gene TRBJ1-5; 8 positions agree with TRBD1. CDR3 length: 14 amino acids. Per germline, CDR1 WSHSY and CDR2 SAAADI. After removal of 7 bases from V and 4 bases from J, the junction contained 6 bases not matched to a gene. The CDR3 reads CASKGTGQNQPQHF. The CDR3 DNA sequence: TGCGCCAGCAAGGGGACAGGTCAAAATCAGCCCCAGCATTTT.

The chain has TRBV2 and TRBJ2-7; D is perhaps TRBD2 (5 bases). Germline V gives CDR1 SNHLY, CDR2 FYNNEI. Trimming cost V 8 bases and J 4 bases, with 18 bases left between them. The CDR3 runs 14 residues. CDR3 loop: CASSPPGFYYEQYF. CDR3 nucleotides: TGTGCCAGCTCACCACCGGGGTTTTATTACGAGCAGTACTTC.

About this clonotype itself: A much larger clone sits a single nucleotide away, making a read error possible. V and J are TRBV12-3 or TRBV12-4 and TRBJ2-2; D is unclear. V lost 1 base to trimming and J lost 4 bases, with 7 bases between them. The CDR3 totals 14 residues. CDR3 DNA: TGTGCCAGCAGTTTAGAGGAAAGCACCGGGGAGCTGTTTTTT. The encoded protein is CASSLEESTGELFF.

The chain recombines TRBV7-3 with TRBJ2-4; 9 bases line up with TRBD1. Germline V CDR1 and CDR2: SGHTA, FQGTGA. V gave up 5 bases and J gave up 10 bases; unmatched junction bases: 3. This CDR3 has 12 residues. CDR3 DNA: TGTGCCAGCAGCACCGGGACAGGGATTCAGTACTTC. This translates into CASSTGTGIQYF.

In this sample, this clonotype turned up a few times. V usage is TRBV20-1 and J usage is TRBJ2-5, with 12 bases fitting TRBD1. The CDR3 is made up of 15 amino acids. In germline, CDR1 is DFQATT, CDR2 SNEGSKA (reference sequence). V shed 3 bases and J 6 bases; nucleotides not matched to a gene: 8. CDR3 sequence reads: CSASKGQGAEKTQYF. In DNA, the CDR3 is TGCAGTGCTAGTAAGGGACAGGGGGCTGAGAAGACCCAGTACTTC.

The rearrangement joins TRBV2 to TRBJ2-5; D may be TRBD1 (6 bases). CDR1 SNHLY and CDR2 FYNNEI come from the germline V gene. Trimming cost V 6 bases and J 5 bases, with 16 bases left between them. The length of the CDR3 is 14 residues. The DNA of the CDR3 is TGTGCCAGCAGCAGTCCACAGGGTTGGGAGACCCAGTACTTC. This codes for CASSSPQGWETQYF.

The chain combines TRBV10-1 with TRBJ2-2, with 11 bases matching TRBD2. Germline-derived CDR1 and CDR2 are WNHNN and SYGVQD (reference sequence). This CDR3 is 15 amino acids long. V trimming: 5 bases; J trimming: 7 bases; junction bases outside the gene matches: 6. The CDR3 is CASSRTSGLFGELFF. CDR3 bases: TGCGCCAGCAGTCGGACTAGCGGGTTATTCGGGGAGCTGTTTTTT.

This clonotype showed up just once. This chain joins TRBV19 and TRBJ2-7; TRBD2 aligns across 7 bases. The CDR3 extends over 17 amino acids. Losses at the gene ends were 5 bases for V and 2 bases for J; bases not matched to a gene: 15. CDR1 LNHDA and CDR2 SQIVND come from the germline V gene (reference sequence). The CDR3 nucleotides read TGTGCCAGTAGTCACGACGACTTGGGGGGGGGGACCTACGAGCAGTACTTC. Its translation is CASSHDDLGGGTYEQYF.

About this clonotype itself: An end of the junction differs from the germline gene, which may be a read error. The rearrangement joins TRBV5-1 to TRBJ1-5; D is ambiguous. The CDR3 totals 9 residues. CDR1 is SGHRS, CDR2 YFSETQ, per germline. The chain's CDR3 is CASSGSSAF. The CDR3, as DNA: TGCGCCAGCAGCGGATCTAGCGCCTTT.

This clonotype was seen repeatedly, ten times or more. The V call is TRBV10-3, the J call TRBJ2-7; 8 nucleotides align to TRBD1. Germline CDR1 reads ENHRY; CDR2 reads SYGVKD. V lost 3 bases, J lost 6 bases, and 7 bases stayed unmatched. The CDR3 contains 14 residues. The DNA for the CDR3 is TGTGCCATCAGTGAAGGACAGGGTGTGCGCGAGCAGTACTTC. Amino acids: CAISEGQGVREQYF.

In DNA form, the CDR3 reads TGCAGCGTTGAAGATAGGGATGGGAAACTGTTTTTT. It translates to CSVEDRDGKLFF. The chain has TRBV29-1 and TRBJ1-4; D unclear. In germline, CDR1 is SQVTM, CDR2 ANQGSEA. V was shortened by 0 bases and J by 11 bases, with 10 bases between the two germline ends. The CDR3 has 12 amino acids.

Points on this clonotype: Relative to the germline gene, one junction end is altered; a read error may explain this. The CDR3 nucleotides are TGCAGTGCTAGAGATAGCTACGGGCAGTACTTC. As protein: CSARDSYGQYF. The chain links TRBV20-1 to TRBJ2-7; D is ambiguous. Per germline, CDR1 DFQATT and CDR2 SNEGSKA (reference sequence). CDR3 size: 11 residues.

The CDR3 DNA reads as TGCGCCAGCAGTGCCGGACTAGCGGGACAGAACTACGAGCAGTACTTC. It specifies CASSAGLAGQNYEQYF. The V call is TRBV10-2, the J call TRBJ2-7; 12 bases fit TRBD2. CDR3 length: 16 amino acids. Germline V lookup: CDR1 WSHSY, CDR2 SAAADI. Trimming removed 4 bases from V and 3 bases from J; junction bases left unmatched: 7.